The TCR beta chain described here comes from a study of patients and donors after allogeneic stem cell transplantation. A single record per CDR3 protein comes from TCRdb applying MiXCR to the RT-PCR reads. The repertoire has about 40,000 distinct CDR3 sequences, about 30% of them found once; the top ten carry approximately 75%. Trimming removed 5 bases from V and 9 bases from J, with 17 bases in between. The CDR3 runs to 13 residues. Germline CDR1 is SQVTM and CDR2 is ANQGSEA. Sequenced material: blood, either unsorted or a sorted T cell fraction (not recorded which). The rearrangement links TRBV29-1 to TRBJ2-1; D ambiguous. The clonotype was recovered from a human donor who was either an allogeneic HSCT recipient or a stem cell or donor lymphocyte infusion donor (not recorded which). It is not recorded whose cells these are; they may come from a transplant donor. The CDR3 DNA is TGCAGCGTTCAACTCTTAGGTTCGGGTGAGCAGTTCTTC. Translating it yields CSVQLLGSGEQFF.